This T cell receptor (beta chain) was profiled in a study of blood T cell repertoires in COVID-19. Turning to the study itself: There were acute and convalescent COVID-19 samples, and they came from the United States, Italy and Spain. The cDNA or gDNA used as material had been derived from T cells, B-cell-depleted T cells, or PBMCs.

This clone was detected once. This CDR3 is built from 20 residues. J was trimmed by 4 bases and V by 4 bases; bases with no gene match: 13. Per germline, CDR1 SGDLS and CDR2 YYNGEE. Sequenced by immunoSEQ multiplex PCR; TCRdb stores in-frame clones only, minus some. The data show under 40,000 clones, roughly 87% seen once. This receptor was obtained from a man aged 60 to 69 with active COVID-19. Material: peripheral blood. The chain joins TRBV9 to TRBJ2-2, with 16 bases that match TRBD2. This CDR3 is CASSFFSGLAGGPVTGELFF. The CDR3 DNA follows: TGTGCCAGCAGCTTCTTTTCGGGACTAGCGGGAGGGCCGGTCACCGGGGAGCTGTTTTTT. Combining the CDR3 with reference TRBV9 and TRBJ2-2 gives the whole variable domain DSGVTQTPKHLITATGQRVTLRCSPRSGDLSVYWYQQSLDQGLQFLIQYYNGEERAKGNILERFSAQQFPDLHSELNLSSLELGDSALYFCASSFFSGLAGGPVTGELFFGEGSRLTVL.